One sample yielded the 2 T cell receptor beta chains listed below, sequenced in a study of T cells expressing NK-cell markers. TCRdb reprocessed the 5' RACE reads, keeping one entry per CDR3 protein, no DNA. The sample table includes about 550,000 distinct CDR3 sequences. The sequenced sample consisted of blood T cells: a sorted CD56 or NKG2C T cell subset, CD4+ or CD8+ T cells, or bulk PBMC T cells (not recorded which). All receptors derive from a man between 18 and 35 years old in good health.

The chain has TRBV15 and TRBJ2-2. This CDR3 contains 15 residues. Germline V CDR1 and CDR2: LNHNV, YYDKDF (reference sequence). The CDR3 spells CATSTRESNTGELFF.

The genes are TRBV28 and TRBJ2-3; the TCRdb call, TRBD1, lacks DNA for checking. The germline gives CDR1 MDHEN, CDR2 SYDVKM. The CDR3 is 18 amino acids. This CDR3 reads CASSRPLTVGNRGDTQYF.